The 2 T cell receptor beta chains below all came from one sample that was sequenced in a study of blood T cell repertoires in COVID-19. This table comes from immunoSEQ multiplex PCR, and its TCRdb copy is limited to in-frame clones, with some not included. The sample records 26,000 or so clones, 75% to 90% being singletons. The sample was peripheral blood. The receptors shown here come from a human donor in a cohort sampled during active COVID-19.

The chain uses TRBV6-4 and TRBJ1-2; no clear D gene. CDR3 length equals 13 residues. Trimming cost V 4 bases and J 4 bases, with 10 bases left between them. Per germline, CDR1 MRHNA and CDR2 SNTAGT. CDR3 sequence (DNA): TGTGCCAGCAGTGCTCTGGGGAGCTATGGCTACACCTTC. It yields the protein CASSALGSYGYTF.

V gene TRBV29-1 combines with J gene TRBJ2-3; possibly TRBD1 or TRBD2 for D (5 bases each). This CDR3 has 14 amino acids. Germline V CDR1 and CDR2: SQVTM, ANQGSEA. Trimming pared 7 bases from V and 3 bases from J, leaving 17 bases between. Here the CDR3 DNA reads TGCAGCGCTGAGGGCAGGCGACAGACAGATACGCAGTATTTT. As protein: CSAEGRRQTDTQYF.